These 19 T cell receptor beta chains were all obtained from the same sample, sequenced in a study of tumor and adjacent non-tumor tissue in lung cancer. The template was RNA from unsorted bulk tissue. More than 3 cm separated this lung sample from the edge of the tumor. A modified ARM-PCR protocol with three rounds of nested PCR amplified TCRbeta. A single record per CDR3 protein comes from TCRdb applying MiXCR to the multiplex PCR reads. The sample contains 90,000 to 120,000 distinct CDR3 sequences, 55% to 65% of which appear only once. Sequenced input: distant non-tumor lung tissue. The receptors originated from a man aged 25-45 years with non-small cell lung cancer.

To note about this clonotype: Because the CDR3's place on the DNA is in doubt, the DNA is left out and the CDR3 is given as listed by TCRdb. V is TRBV12-3 or TRBV12-4 and J is TRBJ1-5. The CDR3 is 15 amino acids long, termini counted. This CDR3 reads CASSVFGVGNQPLHF.

This clonotype was seen a few times. A clone one base away is much larger, so this may be a read error. This chain uses TRBV10-3 with TRBJ2-3, with 7 nucleotides matching TRBD2. V was pared by 6 bases and J by 3 bases, with 3 bases of the junction left unmatched. Per germline, CDR1 ENHRY and CDR2 SYGVKD. This CDR3 spans 13 amino acids. This CDR3 reads CAIRSGATDTQYF. For the CDR3, the DNA is TGTGCCATCAGAAGCGGGGCGACAGATACGCAGTATTTT.

This sequence joins TRBV4-1 and TRBJ2-2; the D is unclear. CDR1 is MGHRA and CDR2 is YSYEKL in the germline V gene. CDR3 length: 16 amino acids. Trimming left V 9 bases short and J 7 bases short, with 24 bases between. The CDR3 DNA sequence: TGCGCCAGGAGCAAAGATTCGACGGGTGGCAGCGGGGAGCTGTTTTTT. Translated, it gives CARSKDSTGGSGELFF.

With regard to this clonotype: A much larger clone differs from this one at a single base, so this may be a read error. This chain joins TRBV13 and TRBJ2-4, with 8 bases matching TRBD1. CDR1 and CDR2 (germline): PRHDT, FYEKMQ (reference sequence). This CDR3 comprises 15 residues. The CDR3 protein is CASSFDRGTKNIQHF. In DNA, the CDR3 is TGTGCCAGCAGCTTCGACAGGGGCACCAAAAACATTCAGCACTTC. Drawing the rest from reference TRBV13 and TRBJ2-4, the complete variable domain is AAGVIQSPRHLIKEKRETATLKCYPIPRHDTVYWYQQGPGQDPQFLISFYEKMQSDKGSIPDRFSAQQFSDYHSELNMSSLELGDSALYFCASSFDRGTKNIQHFGAGTRLSVL.

Concerning this clonotype itself: One end of the junction is discordant with germline, which a read error may explain. The chain links TRBV29-1 to TRBJ2-7, with 7 bases fitting TRBD2. Germline V gene lookup returns CDR1 SQVTM and CDR2 ANQGSEA. CDR3 length: 13 amino acids. The CDR3 region has the DNA TGTAGCGTTGTTAGCGGGCGCTCCTACGAGCAGTACTTC. Its translation is CSVVSGRSYEQYF.

Remarks on this clonotype: A read error is possible here, since a much larger clone lies one base away. J is TRBJ1-1 and V is TRBV7-9; no definite D call. The CDR3 length is 13 residues. Germline V gene lookup returns CDR1 SEHNR and CDR2 FQNEAQ (reference sequence). Deletions cut 1 base from V and 4 bases from J, with 7 bases between. CDR3 in amino acids: CASSLVGITEAFF. The DNA of the CDR3 is TGTGCCAGCAGCTTAGTTGGTATCACTGAAGCTTTCTTT.

A word on this clonotype: This may come from a read error, since a much larger clone is one base off. The chain has TRBV12-3 or TRBV12-4 and TRBJ2-2; D is unresolved. There are 14 residues in the CDR3. Trimming removed 6 bases from V and 4 bases from J, with 12 bases in between. The CDR3 region is CASRSFLGTGELFF. CDR3 DNA: TGTGCCAGCAGAAGTTTTCTGGGCACCGGGGAGCTGTTTTTT.

Regarding this clonotype: A much larger clone differs from this one at a single base, so this may be a read error. This chain connects TRBV7-9 to TRBJ2-7; perhaps TRBD1 as D (6 bases). The CDR3 runs to 15 residues. Germline CDR1 and CDR2: SEHNR and FQNEAQ (reference sequence). In DNA, the CDR3 is TGTGCCAGGAGCTCGGGACACTCTGCCTCCTACGAGCAGTACTTC. Translating gives CARSSGHSASYEQYF.

The rearrangement uses TRBV20-1 and TRBJ2-1; D assignment may be TRBD1 or TRBD2 (5 bases each). V lost 0 bases, J lost 6 bases, and 15 bases lay in between. The germline V gene has CDR1 DFQATT and CDR2 SNEGSKA (reference sequence). This CDR3 contains 15 residues. DNA of the CDR3: TGCAGTGCTAGAGATCTGGGGGTCGATTGCAATGAGCAGTTCTTC. It is translated as CSARDLGVDCNEQFF.

This clonotype was seen just once. Since the CDR3 does not end with the conserved phenylalanine or tryptophan, this likely comes from a read error. J is TRBJ2-5 and V is TRBV4-2; D possibly uses TRBD1 or TRBD2 (5 bases each). The germline V gene has CDR1 LGHNA and CDR2 YNFKEQ. The CDR3 is 15 residues long. CDR3 sequence: CGSSQVWGTSETQYL. CDR3 in DNA: TGTGGCAGCAGCCAAGTTTGGGGGACGTCGGAGACCCAGTACCTC.

The chain has TRBV4-2 and TRBJ1-6, with D hard to call. Germline V gives CDR1 LGHNA, CDR2 YNFKEQ. The CDR3 has 14 residues. Trimming took off 0 bases at V and 15 bases at J, with 15 bases between the two ends. This CDR3 reads CASSQDVTTALLHF. CDR3 nucleotides: TGTGCCAGCAGCCAAGATGTTACGACTGCTCTCCTCCACTTT.

Concerning this clonotype itself: At one end the junction does not follow the germline gene, possibly because of a read error. The J gene is TRBJ2-1, the V gene TRBV11-2; 9 bases agree with TRBD2. The CDR3 loop spans 14 amino acids. The V gene's germline CDR1 is SGHAT and CDR2 FQNNGV. The CDR3: CDSSQGLARNEPFF. In nucleotides, the CDR3 is TGTGACAGCAGCCAGGGACTAGCTCGCAATGAGCCGTTCTTC.

V is TRBV6-5 and J is TRBJ1-6, with 10 bases lining up with TRBD1. The junction had 7 bases not matched to a gene; V was cut back by 0 bases and J by 2 bases. CDR1 and CDR2 from the germline V gene are MNHEY and SVGAGI. The CDR3 runs 19 residues. The CDR3 is CASSYSREGTGAYNSPLHF. In DNA, the CDR3 is TGTGCCAGCAGTTACTCCCGGGAGGGGACAGGGGCCTATAATTCACCCCTCCACTTT.

This clonotype was seen ten or more times. V gene TRBV20-1 combines with J gene TRBJ2-5, with 10 nucleotides matching TRBD1. Germline loops: CDR1 DFQATT, CDR2 SNEGSKA (reference sequence). V shed 5 bases, J shed 1 base, and the junction held 1 base outside the gene matches. The CDR3 totals 13 residues. CDR3 coding DNA: TGCAGTGCTGGACAGGGGGGCCAAGAGACCCAGTACTTC. Translating it yields CSAGQGGQETQYF.

Comments on this clonotype: The junction differs from germline at one of its ends, possibly a read error. The chain couples TRBV20-1 to TRBJ2-3; TRBD2 agrees at 10 bases. This CDR3 contains 14 residues. Per the germline V gene, CDR1 is DFQATT and CDR2 is SNEGSKA (reference sequence). In DNA, the CDR3 is TGCAATGCTGAAGCGGGGGGGCGAACAGATATGCAGTATTTT. Translated: CNAEAGGRTDMQYF.

This clonotype came up many times. The chain couples TRBV12-3 or TRBV12-4 to TRBJ1-4, with D possibly being TRBD1 (5 bases). V lost 7 bases and J 6 bases, leaving 15 bases between the germline ends. This CDR3 contains 14 residues. The CDR3 region is CASTVPGLDEKLFF. In DNA form, the CDR3 reads TGTGCCAGCACCGTGCCAGGGTTGGATGAAAAACTGTTTTTT.

As regards this clonotype: As the CDR3 is not closed by the conserved phenylalanine or tryptophan, this likely results from a read error. The chain links TRBV4-2 to TRBJ2-1, with D perhaps TRBD1 (5 bases). Looked up from germline, CDR1 is LGHNA and CDR2 is YNFKEQ. CDR3 length equals 15 residues. The V gene lost 0 bases and the J gene lost 3 bases, with 9 bases spanning the gap. The CDR3: CASSQEKGYYNEQFL. The DNA of the CDR3 is TGTGCCAGCAGCCAAGAGAAGGGGTACTACAATGAGCAGTTCTTA.

As regards this clonotype: A clone one base away is much larger, so this may be a read error. This chain uses TRBV5-4 with TRBJ2-3, with 7 bases lining up with TRBD2. CDR1 and CDR2 from the germline V gene are SGHNT and YYREEE (reference sequence). The CDR3 spans 15 residues. The CDR3 bases are TGTGTCAGCAGCTCCTGGACTAGACCCACAGATACGCAGTATTTT. This codes for CVSSSWTRPTDTQYF.

This clonotype is medium-sized by share. CDR3 loop: CASSLWTGVTNTGELFF. Here the CDR3 DNA reads TGTGCCAGCAGTTTATGGACGGGAGTAACGAACACCGGGGAGCTGTTTTTT. The chain links TRBV12-3 or TRBV12-4 to TRBJ2-2, with D perhaps TRBD2 (6 bases). The CDR3 runs to 17 residues. Trimming took off 2 bases at V and 0 bases at J, with 13 bases between the two ends.